Each of the 29 T cell receptor beta chains below was sequenced from the same sample in a study of technical replicates of blood from a few donors. Sequencing was performed with immunoSEQ multiplex PCR; in TCRdb, only in-frame clones are kept and a portion is missing. This sample has 81,000 or so clones, with 95% to 97% found just once. The specimen sequenced was T cells isolated from PBMCs. Receptors were obtained from a human donor in good health.

As for this clone: Just one base apart from a much larger clone, this may be a read error. The chain has TRBV5-6 and TRBJ1-1; D remains ambiguous. Trimming removed 3 bases at V and 3 bases at J, with 6 bases between. This CDR3 has 12 residues. CDR1 SGHDT and CDR2 YYEEEE come from the germline V gene. The CDR3 region has the DNA TGTGCCAGCAGCTGGCGGGACACTGAAGCTTTCTTT. Translation: CASSWRDTEAFF. The whole variable domain, filled in from reference TRBV5-6 and TRBJ1-1, reads DAGVTQSPTHLIKTRGQQVTLRCSPKSGHDTVSWYQQALGQGPQFIFQYYEEEERQRGNFPDRFSGHQFPNYSSELNVNALLLGDSALYLCASSWRDTEAFFGQGTRLTVV.

To note about this clone: One junction end does not reproduce the germline sequence, and a read error may be involved. The chain joins TRBV7-9 to TRBJ2-5; 10 bases map to TRBD1. The CDR3 consists of 16 residues. The V gene's germline CDR1 is SEHNR and CDR2 FQNEAQ (reference sequence). This CDR3 is CASSLKPGDRGENQYF. The CDR3 DNA reads TGTGCCAGCAGCTTAAAACCCGGGGACAGGGGCGAGAACCAGTACTTC.

The chain links TRBV9 to TRBJ2-2; D might be TRBD2 (5 bases). CDR3 length: 18 amino acids. Germline V lookup: CDR1 SGDLS, CDR2 YYNGEE. V lost 3 bases and J 2 bases, leaving 20 bases between the germline ends. CDR3 region: CASSGTSEKATNTGELFF. The DNA of the CDR3 is TGTGCCAGCAGCGGTACTAGTGAGAAAGCAACAAACACCGGGGAGCTGTTTTTT.

This rearrangement joins TRBV11-2 to TRBJ2-7; possible D gene TRBD1, 5 bases. CDR1 is SGHAT and CDR2 is FQNNGV in the germline V gene. Between the trimmed V and J ends, which lost 3 bases and 3 bases, there was a span of 6 bases. The CDR3 length is 12 residues. The DNA of the CDR3 is TGTGCCAGCAGCTTCACAGGCTACGAGCAGTACTTC. Amino acids: CASSFTGYEQYF.

The rearrangement uses TRBV4-2 and TRBJ2-7, with TRBD1 identical over 9 bases. Germline V CDR1 and CDR2: LGHNA, YNFKEQ. The junction had 3 bases not matched to a gene; V was cut back by 3 bases and J by 3 bases. This CDR3 is 14 amino acids long. DNA for the CDR3: TGTGCCAGCAGCCATAGGGACAGGGACTACGAGCAGTACTTC. Its protein is CASSHRDRDYEQYF.

The chain couples TRBV7-6 to TRBJ2-3, with 9 bases identical to TRBD2. Germline trimming cut 1 base from V and 5 bases from J; bases unmatched to any gene: 7. There are 16 residues in the CDR3. The germline V gene encodes CDR1 SGHVS and CDR2 FNYEAQ. The CDR3 loop is CASSLVASGDGDTQYF. The CDR3 DNA follows: TGTGCCAGCAGCTTAGTGGCTAGCGGGGACGGAGATACGCAGTATTTT.

This chain connects TRBV14 to TRBJ2-3; D possibly corresponds to TRBD2 (6 bases). From germline, CDR1 is SGHDN and CDR2 FVKESK. The CDR3 is made up of 17 amino acids. The V gene lost 1 base and the J gene lost 1 base, with 15 bases spanning the gap. The chain's CDR3 is CASSQGDSWLGTDTQYF. As DNA, the CDR3 is TGTGCCAGCAGCCAAGGGGACTCATGGCTGGGCACAGATACGCAGTATTTT.

The V call is TRBV7-9, the J call TRBJ1-5; D not resolved. The germline V gene encodes CDR1 SEHNR and CDR2 FQNEAQ (reference sequence). This CDR3 spans 14 amino acids. With 5 bases removed from V and 2 bases from J, the gap between germline ends came to 10 bases. The CDR3 bases are TGTGCCAGCAGCGGTATGGAGGGCAATCAGCCCCAGCATTTT. Protein sequence: CASSGMEGNQPQHF.

V and J are TRBV5-4 and TRBJ2-3; the D gene is possibly TRBD2 (6 bases). The V and J ends lost 4 bases and 1 base respectively, with 13 bases between them. Germline values: CDR1 SGHNT, CDR2 YYREEE (reference sequence). CDR3 size: 15 residues. CDR3 region: CASSLRGFGTDTQYF. CDR3 nucleotides: TGTGCCAGCAGCCTCCGGGGGTTCGGCACAGATACGCAGTATTTT.

V is TRBV9 and J is TRBJ2-1; D might be TRBD1 (6 bases). The V end was cut by 0 bases, the J end by 5 bases, with 9 bases between. The CDR3 length is 14 residues. Germline CDR1 SGDLS, CDR2 YYNGEE. The CDR3: CASSVGYRDNEQFF. The CDR3 DNA follows: TGTGCCAGCAGCGTAGGGTACAGGGACAATGAGCAGTTCTTC.

The chain recombines TRBV19 with TRBJ2-2, with unresolved D. Trimming took 7 bases from V and 4 from J, leaving 10 bases between them. This CDR3 comprises 13 residues. CDR1 is LNHDA and CDR2 is SQIVND in the germline V gene (reference sequence). The CDR3 reads CASTVLATGELFF. The CDR3 DNA is TGTGCCAGTACCGTCCTGGCCACCGGGGAGCTGTTTTTT. The full variable domain, in which reference TRBV19 and TRBJ2-2 provide the parts outside the CDR3, is DGGITQSPKYLFRKEGQNVTLSCEQNLNHDAMYWYRQDPGQGLRLIYYSQIVNDFQKGDIAEGYSVSREKKESFPLTVTSAQKNPTAFYLCASTVLATGELFFGEGSRLTVL.

The V call is TRBV19, the J call TRBJ2-7; TRBD1 matches 8 bases. Losses at the gene ends were 3 bases for V and 6 bases for J; bases not matched to a gene: 10. CDR3 length equals 15 residues. The germline V gene encodes CDR1 LNHDA and CDR2 SQIVND (reference sequence). The CDR3 DNA reads as TGTGCCAGTAGTATCCAGGACAGGGACGACTGCGAGCAGTACTTC. Its translation: CASSIQDRDDCEQYF. Filled out from reference TRBV19 and TRBJ2-7, the complete variable domain reads DGGITQSPKYLFRKEGQNVTLSCEQNLNHDAMYWYRQDPGQGLRLIYYSQIVNDFQKGDIAEGYSVSREKKESFPLTVTSAQKNPTAFYLCASSIQDRDDCEQYFGPGTRLTVT.

The V and J genes are TRBV13 and TRBJ2-1; TRBD2 might be the D (5 bases). Germline-derived CDR1 and CDR2 are PRHDT and FYEKMQ (reference sequence). V lost 1 base and J 10 bases, leaving 8 bases between the germline ends. This CDR3 comprises 12 residues. In DNA form, the CDR3 reads TGTGCCAGCAGCTTAGCCGGGGTCGAGCAGTTCTTC. Protein sequence: CASSLAGVEQFF.

For the CDR3, the DNA is TGTGCCAGCAGCTTAGGGGCAGAGATGAACACTGAAGCTTTCTTT. Its protein product is CASSLGAEMNTEAFF. The genes are TRBV11-3 and TRBJ1-1; D is undetermined. The ends were cut back, 1 base at V and 0 bases at J, with 9 bases in the middle. Germline lookup yields CDR1 SGHNT and CDR2 YENEEA. The CDR3 length is 15 residues. The full variable domain, completed using reference TRBV11-3 and TRBJ1-1, is EAGVVQSPRYKIIEKKQPVAFWCNPISGHNTLYWYLQNLGQGPELLIRYENEEAVDDSQLPKDRFSAERLKGVDSTLKIQPAELGDSAVYLCASSLGAEMNTEAFFGQGTRLTVV.

This chain joins TRBV20-1 and TRBJ1-2, with D hard to call. V was shortened by 5 bases and J by 3 bases, with 7 bases between the two germline ends. The CDR3 length is 11 residues. The V gene's germline CDR1 is DFQATT and CDR2 SNEGSKA (reference sequence). CDR3 amino acids: CSAPVDYGYTF. The CDR3 DNA sequence: TGCAGTGCTCCTGTTGACTATGGCTACACCTTC.

V usage is TRBV10-1 and J usage is TRBJ2-3, with D tentatively TRBD2 (6 bases). Germline V gene sequence: CDR1 WNHNN, CDR2 SYGVQD (reference sequence). This CDR3 is 17 amino acids long. The germline V and J ends were trimmed by 0 bases and 2 bases, with 15 bases remaining between them. The CDR3, as DNA: TGCGCCAGCAGTGAGTCTTGGCGGGGATCGTCCACAGATACGCAGTATTTT. It translates to CASSESWRGSSTDTQYF.

The V call is TRBV2, the J call TRBJ2-7; D call uncertain. Germline V gene data show CDR1 as SNHLY and CDR2 as FYNNEI. This CDR3 comprises 14 residues. Trimming cost V 6 bases and J 0 bases, with 12 bases left between them. The CDR3 sequence: CASRMTQSSYEQYF. In DNA, the CDR3 is TGTGCCAGCAGGATGACTCAATCCTCCTACGAGCAGTACTTC.

The chain couples TRBV5-4 to TRBJ2-3; D might be TRBD2 (5 bases). Germline CDR1 reads SGHNT; CDR2 reads YYREEE (reference sequence). This CDR3 has 15 residues. Trimming took off 2 bases at V and 0 bases at J, with 10 bases between the two ends. CDR3 DNA: TGTGCCAGCAGCTTTGGCGGGTGGAGCACAGATACGCAGTATTTT. Translated, it gives CASSFGGWSTDTQYF.

V usage is TRBV19 and J usage is TRBJ1-5, with D perhaps TRBD1 (6 bases). Germline V gene data show CDR1 as LNHDA and CDR2 as SQIVND (reference sequence). Trimming stripped 5 bases from V and 7 bases from J, with 15 bases between. This CDR3 spans 14 amino acids. The CDR3 region is CASSGGPRGQPQHF. The CDR3, as DNA: TGTGCCAGTAGTGGGGGCCCCCGGGGACAGCCCCAGCATTTT.

The rearrangement joins TRBV5-8 to TRBJ2-7; TRBD2 aligns across 12 bases. J lost 3 bases, V lost 4 bases, and 5 bases had no gene match. CDR1 and CDR2 from the germline V gene are SGHTS and YDEGEE. CDR3 length: 15 residues. The CDR3 region has the DNA TGTGCCAGCAGCCTGACTAGCGGGAGTTACTACGAGCAGTACTTC. Its protein product is CASSLTSGSYYEQYF.

The rearrangement links TRBV7-8 to TRBJ2-7; TRBD2 aligns across 7 bases. V trimming: 10 bases; J trimming: 1 base; junction bases outside the gene matches: 13. Germline-derived CDR1 and CDR2 are SGHVS and FQNEAQ. The length of the CDR3 is 15 residues. CDR3 amino acids: CATWPLEAGSYEQYF. CDR3 DNA sequence: TGTGCCACCTGGCCCCTGGAAGCGGGGTCCTACGAGCAGTACTTC. Supplemented by reference TRBV7-8 and TRBJ2-7, the full variable domain reads GAGVSQSPRYKVAKRGQDVALRCDPISGHVSLFWYQQALGQGPEFLTYFQNEAQLDKSGLPSDRFFAERPEGSVSTLKIQRTQQEDSAVYLCATWPLEAGSYEQYFGPGTRLTVT.

This rearrangement joins TRBV6-5 to TRBJ2-2; D is possibly TRBD2 (6 bases). There are 14 residues in the CDR3. V lost 6 bases to trimming and J lost 5 bases, with 13 bases between them. Germline V gene sequence: CDR1 MNHEY, CDR2 SVGAGI. CDR3 residues: CASSRRAYTGELFF. Written as DNA, the CDR3 is TGTGCCAGCAGCCGGAGGGCTTATACCGGGGAGCTGTTTTTT.

The chain employs TRBV7-9 and TRBJ1-6; D is unclear. With 1 base removed from V and 9 bases from J, the gap between germline ends came to 4 bases. CDR3 size: 12 residues. From germline, CDR1 is SEHNR and CDR2 FQNEAQ (reference sequence). The CDR3 reads CASSLDGSPLHF. The CDR3 DNA reads as TGTGCCAGCAGCTTAGACGGTTCACCCCTCCACTTT.

The rearrangement uses TRBV7-9 and TRBJ2-7; the D gene is possibly TRBD2 (6 bases). Trimming stripped 3 bases from V and 6 bases from J, with 18 bases between. Germline V lookup: CDR1 SEHNR, CDR2 FQNEAQ (reference sequence). This CDR3 has 15 amino acids. The DNA of the CDR3 is TGTGCCAGCAGCTTTCTCTCTCCTCGGGGGATCGAGCAGTACTTC. Translating gives CASSFLSPRGIEQYF.

V gene TRBV2 combines with J gene TRBJ1-5; TRBD1 might be the D (6 bases). Looked up from germline, CDR1 is SNHLY and CDR2 is FYNNEI. The CDR3 spans 16 residues. V shed 3 bases and J shed 4 bases, with 16 bases lying between them. CDR3 region: CASSEATGLRNQPQHF. CDR3 sequence (DNA): TGTGCCAGCAGTGAGGCGACAGGCCTTAGGAATCAGCCCCAGCATTTT.

V gene TRBV5-1 combines with J gene TRBJ2-3; tentatively, D is TRBD1 (6 bases). Germline CDR1 is SGHRS and CDR2 is YFSETQ. CDR3 length: 15 residues. Trimming pared 0 bases from V and 2 bases from J, leaving 10 bases between. The CDR3 loop reads CASSLGQGLTDTQYF. CDR3 DNA: TGCGCCAGCAGCTTGGGCCAGGGGCTCACAGATACGCAGTATTTT.

The rearrangement uses TRBV11-2 and TRBJ2-2; 7 bases match TRBD1. The CDR3 loop spans 16 amino acids. Germline-derived CDR1 and CDR2 are SGHAT and FQNNGV. V was clipped by 6 bases and J by 0 bases; unmatched bases: 7. DNA of the CDR3: TGTGCCAGCAGAAACCGGGACAGATCGAACACCGGGGAGCTGTTTTTT. It yields the protein CASRNRDRSNTGELFF.

The chain uses TRBV30 and TRBJ2-7; tentatively, D is TRBD2 (6 bases). The CDR3 consists of 12 residues. The V and J ends lost 2 bases and 5 bases respectively, with 10 bases between them. Germline CDR1 GTSNPN, CDR2 SVGIG (reference sequence). The CDR3 loop reads CAWSLGGDEQYF. The CDR3 nucleotides read TGTGCCTGGAGTTTAGGAGGGGACGAGCAGTACTTC.

The rearrangement links TRBV2 to TRBJ2-5; 7 positions match TRBD2. Unmatched junction bases numbered 23, after V lost 2 bases and J lost 5 bases. The CDR3 loop spans 20 amino acids. Germline CDR1 reads SNHLY; CDR2 reads FYNNEI. The CDR3 bases are TGTGCCAGCAGTGAACAGCCTGGGGGGGACTCTTATCGGCAATCGGAGACCCAGTACTTC. Residues: CASSEQPGGDSYRQSETQYF.